This passage covers 3 T cell receptor beta chains from one sample sequenced in a study of T cell responses to AZD1222 COVID-19 vaccine (dated by TCRdb to about 2021). The library was generated by the immunoSEQ multiplex PCR assay. Here the immuneACCESS table is served through TCRdb, limited to in-frame sequences with V and J called. Missing clones are a known gap in these copies; in checked studies unresolved V genes cover under half, and the rest lacks a known reason. For this sample the table gives approximately 180,000 clones, of which approximately 90% were detected only once. In total, the top ten clones hold around 5.8% of the sample. The time point label of this sample denotes: baseline before first vaccination. Material: peripheral blood, obtained on day 0 of AZD1222 vaccination. The receptors shown here come from an adult in good health.

The V and J genes are TRBV11-3 and TRBJ2-1, with a possible D match to TRBD1 (6 bases). V lost 1 base to trimming and J lost 5 bases, with 9 bases between them. CDR3 length: 14 residues. Germline values: CDR1 SGHNT, CDR2 YENEEA. The CDR3 is CASSLGGLDNEQFF. CDR3 bases: TGTGCCAGCAGCTTAGGGGGGCTGGACAATGAGCAGTTCTTC. The full variable domain, completed using reference TRBV11-3 and TRBJ2-1, is EAGVVQSPRYKIIEKKQPVAFWCNPISGHNTLYWYLQNLGQGPELLIRYENEEAVDDSQLPKDRFSAERLKGVDSTLKIQPAELGDSAVYLCASSLGGLDNEQFFGPGTRLTVL.

The chain couples TRBV7-2 to TRBJ2-3; 12 bases agree with TRBD2. This CDR3 is 17 amino acids long. J lost 5 bases, V lost 1 base, and 7 bases had no gene match. Germline lookup yields CDR1 SGHTA and CDR2 FQGNSA. CDR3: CASSLGEPGLAGDTQYF. In DNA form, the CDR3 reads TGTGCCAGCAGCTTAGGGGAGCCGGGACTAGCGGGAGATACGCAGTATTTT.

The chain is built from TRBV5-4 and TRBJ2-2; D not resolved. Trimming pared 0 bases from V and 1 base from J, leaving 4 bases between. Per germline, CDR1 SGHNT and CDR2 YYREEE (reference sequence). CDR3 length equals 14 residues. The CDR3 protein is CASSLVGNTGELFF. Written as DNA, the CDR3 is TGTGCCAGCAGCTTGGTTGGGAACACCGGGGAGCTGTTTTTT.